A single sample is the source of the 18 T cell receptor beta chains below, sequenced in a study of control samples from healthy donors and cancer patients. Sequencing was performed with immunoSEQ multiplex PCR; in TCRdb, only in-frame clones are kept and a portion is missing. The data show 150,000 to 200,000 clones, 90% to 95% seen once. The sample taken for sequencing was blood. These receptors came from a woman aged 18-35 years in good health.

This chain uses TRBV18 with TRBJ1-1; D is perhaps TRBD1 (6 bases). V lost 6 bases and J 0 bases, leaving 14 bases between the germline ends. The CDR3 has 15 amino acids. Germline lookup yields CDR1 KGHSH and CDR2 LQKENI. The CDR3 protein is CASSRGQLMNTEAFF. In DNA, the CDR3 is TGTGCCAGCTCCCGGGGACAACTGATGAACACTGAAGCTTTCTTT.

The rearrangement links TRBV3-1 (or the pseudogene TRBV3-2) to TRBJ2-2; 8 bases match TRBD2. The trim removed 3 bases at V and 7 bases at J, leaving 7 bases unmatched. The CDR3 contains 15 residues. Germline lookup yields CDR1 LGHDT and CDR2 YNNKEL (reference sequence). The CDR3 loop is CASSHTGGPSGELFF. The CDR3 DNA reads TGTGCCAGCAGCCACACGGGGGGGCCTAGCGGGGAGCTGTTTTTT.

The chain recombines TRBV5-1 with TRBJ1-3, with D perhaps matching TRBD1 (5 bases). This CDR3 is built from 15 residues. The V and J ends lost 4 bases and 3 bases respectively, with 14 bases between them. CDR1 and CDR2 (germline): SGHRS, YFSETQ. The CDR3: CASSRDSQVGNTIYF. The CDR3 DNA reads TGCGCCAGCAGCAGAGACAGTCAAGTTGGAAACACCATATATTTT.

As concerns this clone: Sequence at one end of the junction differs from germline and may be a read error. The chain combines TRBV11-3 with TRBJ1-1; D gene unclear. The CDR3 has 12 amino acids. CDR1 SGHNT and CDR2 YENEEA come from the germline V gene. The CDR3 reads CASSLDLTEAFF. CDR3 in DNA: TGTGCCAGCAGCCTAGATCTTACCGAAGCTTTCTTT.

V usage is TRBV18 and J usage is TRBJ2-2; D might be TRBD1 (6 bases). The germline V gene encodes CDR1 KGHSH and CDR2 LQKENI. The V gene lost 3 bases and the J gene lost 0 bases, with 11 bases spanning the gap. CDR3 length: 16 amino acids. Here the CDR3 reads CASSPVTGTNTGELFF. As DNA, the CDR3 is TGTGCCAGCTCACCGGTGACAGGAACGAACACCGGGGAGCTGTTTTTT.

This clone has only a few counts. V and J are TRBV19 and TRBJ2-2, with 8 bases identical to TRBD2. The ends lost 1 base at V and 4 bases at J; junction bases unmatched: 2. This CDR3 has 15 residues. The germline V gene has CDR1 LNHDA and CDR2 SQIVND (reference sequence). In DNA, the CDR3 is TGTGCCAGTAGTATAGGAGCGGGAGTCACCGGGGAGCTGTTTTTT. Protein sequence: CASSIGAGVTGELFF. Drawing the rest from reference TRBV19 and TRBJ2-2, the complete variable domain is DGGITQSPKYLFRKEGQNVTLSCEQNLNHDAMYWYRQDPGQGLRLIYYSQIVNDFQKGDIAEGYSVSREKKESFPLTVTSAQKNPTAFYLCASSIGAGVTGELFFGEGSRLTVL.

J is TRBJ1-1 and V is TRBV19; the D is unclear. The CDR3 is 15 residues long. Germline V gene data show CDR1 as LNHDA and CDR2 as SQIVND (reference sequence). V was pared by 3 bases and J by 3 bases, with 14 bases between. The chain's CDR3 is CASSIPGRRDTEAFF. The CDR3 bases are TGTGCCAGTAGTATCCCCGGGAGGAGGGACACTGAAGCTTTCTTT. The variable domain in full, completed from reference TRBV19 and TRBJ1-1, reads DGGITQSPKYLFRKEGQNVTLSCEQNLNHDAMYWYRQDPGQGLRLIYYSQIVNDFQKGDIAEGYSVSREKKESFPLTVTSAQKNPTAFYLCASSIPGRRDTEAFFGQGTRLTVV.

This rearrangement joins TRBV4-1 to TRBJ2-5; D possibly corresponds to TRBD1 (6 bases). CDR1 and CDR2 from the germline V gene are MGHRA and YSYEKL. The CDR3 consists of 13 residues. V was pared by 2 bases and J by 4 bases, with 8 bases between. The DNA of the CDR3 is TGCGCCAGCAGCCAAACAGGGTTAGAGACCCAGTACTTC. Residues: CASSQTGLETQYF.

The V gene is TRBV6-5, the J gene TRBJ1-1; 9 nucleotides agree with TRBD1. The CDR3 extends over 14 amino acids. The V gene's germline CDR1 is MNHEY and CDR2 SVGAGI. The V segment lost 6 bases and the J segment 4 bases; nucleotides outside the gene matches: 6. The CDR3 sequence is CASRLSGQGTEAFF. CDR3 nucleotide sequence: TGTGCCAGCAGACTATCGGGACAGGGCACTGAAGCTTTCTTT.

The chain links TRBV6-2 or TRBV6-3 to TRBJ1-1; 7 bases are a match to TRBD1. Looked up from germline, CDR1 is MNHEY and CDR2 is SVGEGT. This CDR3 spans 15 amino acids. V gave up 1 base and J gave up 1 base; unmatched junction bases: 3. CDR3 nucleotides: TGTGCCAGCAGTTACTTCGGGACAGAGAACACTGAAGCTTTCTTT. Translation: CASSYFGTENTEAFF.

V usage is TRBV7-8 and J usage is TRBJ2-2; D ambiguous. CDR1 SGHVS and CDR2 FQNEAQ come from the germline V gene. Trimming shortened V by 1 base and J by 5 bases, and 14 bases separated the two germline ends. The CDR3 length is 16 residues. CDR3 residues: CASSLEAWEMTGELFF. CDR3 DNA: TGTGCCAGCAGCTTAGAGGCCTGGGAAATGACCGGGGAGCTGTTTTTT.

The genes are TRBV13 and TRBJ2-5; 8 bases align to TRBD1. The CDR3 contains 14 residues. The junction had 8 bases not matched to a gene; V was cut back by 5 bases and J by 6 bases. Germline assignment: CDR1 PRHDT and CDR2 FYEKMQ (reference sequence). The CDR3 DNA reads TGTGCCAGCAGCCCGATCCAGGGGGCTCAGACCCAGTACTTC. Translated: CASSPIQGAQTQYF.

The chain uses TRBV4-1 and TRBJ1-4; D is unresolved. The germline gives CDR1 MGHRA, CDR2 YSYEKL. The CDR3 has 15 residues. Trimming stripped 1 base from V and 8 bases from J, with 14 bases between. CDR3 coding DNA: TGCGCCAGCAGCCAAGGGGGTAGAGGGCGGGAAAAACTGTTTTTT. Amino acids: CASSQGGRGREKLFF.

The CDR3 here is CASVAGGGIDTQYF. The CDR3 DNA reads as TGTGCCAGCGTAGCGGGGGGAGGAATAGATACGCAGTATTTT. The chain has TRBV2 and TRBJ2-3, with TRBD2 matching 10 bases. CDR1 and CDR2 (germline): SNHLY, FYNNEI. J lost 5 bases, V lost 8 bases, and 7 bases had no gene match. The CDR3 has 14 residues.

This clone was seen just once. The chain carries TRBV19 and TRBJ2-1; D perhaps matches TRBD2 (7 bases). Germline CDR1 LNHDA, CDR2 SQIVND (reference sequence). Trimming took 9 bases from V and 7 from J, leaving 13 bases between them. This CDR3 has 12 amino acids. CDR3 in amino acids: CASGGQRNEQFF. The CDR3 DNA reads TGTGCCAGCGGGGGGCAAAGGAATGAGCAGTTCTTC.

J is TRBJ2-1 and V is TRBV10-3; D is perhaps TRBD1 (6 bases). Germline-derived CDR1 and CDR2 are ENHRY and SYGVKD. CDR3 length: 12 amino acids. Between the trimmed V and J ends, which lost 6 bases and 5 bases, there was a span of 8 bases. The CDR3 loop reads CAIRGADNEQFF. The DNA of the CDR3 is TGTGCCATCAGGGGGGCGGACAATGAGCAGTTCTTC.

The chain recombines TRBV5-4 with TRBJ2-5; 7 bases map to TRBD2. The CDR3 runs to 14 residues. CDR1 is SGHNT and CDR2 is YYREEE in the germline V gene (reference sequence). V was clipped by 4 bases and J by 4 bases; unmatched bases: 7. The CDR3 DNA reads TGTGCCAGCAGCCTGAAGGGGACTACAGAGACCCAGTACTTC. Amino acid sequence: CASSLKGTTETQYF.

The chain joins TRBV7-9 to TRBJ2-7; D is ambiguous. This CDR3 comprises 15 residues. Germline V gene data show CDR1 as SEHNR and CDR2 as FQNEAQ (reference sequence). Trimming stripped 2 bases from V and 2 bases from J, with 13 bases between. The DNA for the CDR3 is TGTGCCAGCAGCTTATCGACGGATTCAACCTACGAGCAGTACTTC. Its translation is CASSLSTDSTYEQYF.